Sequencing of this TCR beta chain was carried out in a study of T cell responses to AZD1222 COVID-19 vaccine. Notes on the study in general: The sample set comprised mostly white British donors with more females, and clonal diversity was possibly underestimated.

This clone was picked up a small number of times. Its antigen remains unknown. The CDR3 extends over 14 amino acids. The germline V and J ends were trimmed by 4 bases and 6 bases, with 16 bases remaining between them. Germline CDR1 is SGHDN and CDR2 is FVKESK. Sequenced by immunoSEQ multiplex PCR; TCRdb stores in-frame clones only, minus some. This table holds about 93,000 clones, 80% to 90% found once. The chain joins TRBV14 to TRBJ2-7, with D perhaps TRBD1 (6 bases). This material consisted of peripheral blood, taken on day 0 of AZD1222 vaccination. The source of this sequence is an adult in good health. In nucleotides, the CDR3 is TGTGCCAGCAGCCTCGGGACACCCCTGAGCGAGCAGTACTTC. It specifies CASSLGTPLSEQYF.